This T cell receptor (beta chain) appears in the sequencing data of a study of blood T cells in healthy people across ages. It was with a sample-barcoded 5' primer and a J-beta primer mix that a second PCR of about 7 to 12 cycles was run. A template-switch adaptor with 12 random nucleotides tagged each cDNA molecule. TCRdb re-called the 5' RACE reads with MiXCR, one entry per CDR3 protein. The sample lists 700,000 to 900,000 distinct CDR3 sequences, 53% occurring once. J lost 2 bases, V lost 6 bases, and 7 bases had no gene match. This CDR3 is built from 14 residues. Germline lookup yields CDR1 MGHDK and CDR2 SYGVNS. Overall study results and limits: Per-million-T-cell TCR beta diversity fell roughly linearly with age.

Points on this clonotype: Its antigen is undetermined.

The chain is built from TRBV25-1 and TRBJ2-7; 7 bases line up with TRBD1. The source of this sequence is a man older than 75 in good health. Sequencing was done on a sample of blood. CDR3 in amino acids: CASRKQGTPYEQYF. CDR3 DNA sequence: TGTGCCAGCAGGAAACAGGGGACCCCCTACGAGCAGTACTTC.